What follows are 3 T cell receptor beta chains derived from one specimen sequenced in a study of CD8+ T cells in alopecia areata. Investigators isolated RNA and reverse transcribed it into cDNA to act as the sequencing template. TCRdb's table, derived via immunoSEQ multiplex PCR, lists solely in-frame clones and lacks some. The top ten clones hold approximately 1.7% of a sample with under 350,000 clones, over 45% of them seen once. Sample treatment: oral pan-JAK inhibitor, 5-10 mg twice daily. Here the sequenced sample was CD4+ T cells sorted from blood, taken at week 24, from a patient treated with tofacitinib. The receptors originated from a human donor with alopecia areata.

The chain carries TRBV30 and TRBJ2-5; 14 nucleotides match TRBD2. CDR1 is GTSNPN and CDR2 is SVGIG in the germline V gene (reference sequence). V shed 3 bases and J 14 bases; nucleotides not matched to a gene: 5. The CDR3 consists of 12 residues. The CDR3 reads CAWSRLAGGPYF. As DNA, the CDR3 is TGTGCCTGGAGCCGACTAGCGGGGGGGCCATACTTC.

The V call is TRBV28, the J call TRBJ2-3, with D possibly TRBD1 on 5 matching bases. Germline-derived CDR1 and CDR2 are MDHEN and SYDVKM. CDR3 length equals 14 residues. The CDR3 protein is CATTGHLTTDTQYF. CDR3 DNA sequence: TGTGCAACCACCGGACACCTGACCACAGATACGCAGTATTTT.

The chain combines TRBV30 with TRBJ2-1; no clear D. CDR1 is GTSNPN and CDR2 is SVGIG in the germline V gene (reference sequence). The CDR3 spans 12 residues. V was cut by 0 bases and J by 8 bases, with 8 bases left in between. CDR3 amino acids: CAWSVGSDEQFF. CDR3 sequence (DNA): TGTGCCTGGAGTGTCGGCTCAGATGAGCAGTTCTTC.